The T cell receptor beta chain under discussion was sequenced for a study of control samples from healthy donors and cancer patients (dated by TCRdb to about 2020). CDR1 is given as MNHEY and CDR2 as SVGAGI, both from the germline V gene. Trimming takes 2 bases from V and 7 bases from J, and the germline ends sit 9 bases apart. From cysteine to phenylalanine, the CDR3 is 13 amino acids long. Kept here is only the CDR3 DNA, which spans 39 bases and is read in frame from base 1. Libraries were constructed by the immunoSEQ multiplex PCR assay. The table was pulled from immuneACCESS by TCRdb, which kept in-frame rearrangements only. Such tables lose some clones; where checked, under half of the loss comes from unresolved V genes, and the rest has no known cause. This sample lists 120,000 to 150,000 clones; 90% to 95% were detected once. The top ten hold 5.5% to 7.5% of the sample. With respect to this clone: No cognate antigen has been identified for it. Per-base quality was not reported, and no clone a single base away is much larger than it.

This receptor chain uses TRBV6-5 and TRBJ2-1; the D call is tentative, TRBD1 or TRBD2, as each matches 5 bases. The sample was blood. This sequence originates from a man between 18 and 35 years old in good health. The CDR3: CASSYVGVNEQFF. The DNA sequence is as follows: TGTGCCAGCAGTTACGTGGGGGTAAATGAGCAGTTCTTC.